This T cell receptor (beta chain) originates from a study of blood T cell repertoires in COVID-19. The overall study: From the United States, Italy and Spain came samples of acute and convalescent COVID-19.

In the study's own analysis: It was from reference gene primer amplification that nucleated cell counts were estimated. The repertoire was sequenced with immunoSEQ multiplex PCR; TCRdb's copy has only in-frame clones and lacks some. V, J and clone size were drawn from that table, and D and trimming were deduced from the DNA. The sample has around 45,000 clones; roughly 90% are singletons. Germline V gene sequence: CDR1 SGDLS, CDR2 YYNGEE. Trimming took off 3 bases at V and 4 bases at J, with 16 bases between the two ends. The CDR3 extends over 15 amino acids. This rearrangement joins TRBV9 to TRBJ1-2; no reliable D call. The sequence was obtained from a man aged 80 or over with acute or convalescent COVID-19. The specimen sequenced was peripheral blood. The CDR3 nucleotides read TGTGCCAGCAGCGCACGACTTTCACCCTCCTATGGCTACACCTTC. This codes for CASSARLSPSYGYTF.